These 15 T cell receptor beta chains share one sample of origin, sequenced in a study of shared clonotypes between healthy human individuals. As defined, naive CD8 cells were CD45RO-negative and positively selected for CCR7, with terminally differentiated effector memory CD45RA+ cells excluded. Here immunoSEQ multiplex PCR was the method, and the copy in TCRdb shows in-frame clones only, minus some. The sample yields about 2.2 million clones, 90% to 95% seen once. The sequencing input was naive CD8+ T cells from PBMCs. Every receptor here comes from a man aged 18-30 years in good health. Some clones in this sample may be carry-over from other donors' samples.

The rearrangement links TRBV4-1 to TRBJ1-3, with TRBD1 matching 8 bases. Trimming took 0 bases from V and 6 from J; bases not matched to a gene: 7. The CDR3 consists of 16 residues. From germline, CDR1 is MGHRA and CDR2 YSYEKL. Here the CDR3 DNA reads TGCGCCAGCAGCCAAGACTGGACAGGGCGATTAAACACCATATATTTT. Encoded protein: CASSQDWTGRLNTIYF.

The rearrangement uses TRBV29-1 and TRBJ2-3; TRBD1 might be the D (5 bases). Trimming took 4 bases from V and 2 from J, leaving 16 bases between them. The CDR3 length is 15 residues. Germline lookup yields CDR1 SQVTM and CDR2 ANQGSEA. In nucleotides, the CDR3 is TGCAGCGTTGGATCCAGGGTCTGGGACACAGATACGCAGTATTTT. Translating gives CSVGSRVWDTDTQYF.

CDR3 bases: TGTGCCAGCAGCGAACGGGACGTAGCTAACTATGGCTACACCTTC. Translating it yields CASSERDVANYGYTF. The V call is TRBV21-1, the J call TRBJ1-2. TRBV21-1 is a known pseudogene. This CDR3 spans 15 amino acids.

The chain is built from TRBV7-9 and TRBJ2-7; no definite D call. Trimming removed 3 bases at V and 3 bases at J, with 12 bases between. The CDR3 has 14 residues. The germline V gene encodes CDR1 SEHNR and CDR2 FQNEAQ (reference sequence). CDR3 in DNA: TGTGCCAGCAGCTTGACGGCCCTTGACTACGAGCAGTACTTC. Residues: CASSLTALDYEQYF. Together with reference TRBV7-9 and TRBJ2-7, the CDR3 gives the full variable domain: DTGVSQNPRHKITKRGQNVTFRCDPISEHNRLYWYRQTLGQGPEFLTYFQNEAQLEKSRLLSDRFSAERPKGSFSTLEIQRTEQGDSAMYLCASSLTALDYEQYFGPGTRLTVT.

This chain links TRBV11-2 with TRBJ2-5, with D perhaps TRBD1 (5 bases). TRBJ2-7 matches the DNA end more closely, so the J call is doubtful. CDR1 and CDR2 from the germline V gene are SGHAT and FQNNGV. CDR3 size: 14 residues. The CDR3 nucleotides are TGTGCCAGCAGCTTAGGCAGGGCGGCCTACGAGCAGTACTTC. This translates into CASSLGRAAYEQYF.

This chain uses TRBV9 with TRBJ1-5; unclear D gene. This CDR3 region has 15 residues. Trimming removed 4 bases from V and 1 base from J, with 12 bases in between. Germline values: CDR1 SGDLS, CDR2 YYNGEE. The CDR3 region has the DNA TGTGCCAGCAGCCCGGGAAGGGAAAGCAATCAGCCCCAGCATTTT. It translates to CASSPGRESNQPQHF.

The V gene is TRBV19, the J gene TRBJ2-4; 8 bases are shared with TRBD1. The CDR3 runs 17 residues. Germline-derived CDR1 and CDR2 are LNHDA and SQIVND (reference sequence). Losses at the gene ends were 2 bases for V and 3 bases for J; bases not matched to a gene: 9. This CDR3 reads CASSIRTGGWDKNIQYF. DNA of the CDR3: TGTGCCAGTAGTATAAGAACAGGGGGTTGGGACAAAAACATTCAGTACTTC. The full variable domain, rest sourced from reference TRBV19 and TRBJ2-4, is DGGITQSPKYLFRKEGQNVTLSCEQNLNHDAMYWYRQDPGQGLRLIYYSQIVNDFQKGDIAEGYSVSREKKESFPLTVTSAQKNPTAFYLCASSIRTGGWDKNIQYFGAGTRLSVL.

About this clone itself: The sample has other DNA sequences that encode this CDR3 too. The chain has TRBV27 and TRBJ2-7; TRBD2 agrees at 12 bases. This CDR3 has 15 residues. Germline CDR1 reads MNHEY; CDR2 reads SMNVEV (reference sequence). Trimming removed 5 bases from V and 4 bases from J; junction bases left unmatched: 6. The CDR3 region has the DNA TGTGCCAGCAGTCCCGCTAGCGGGAGGGCTTACGAGCAGTACTTC. Protein sequence: CASSPASGRAYEQYF.

The chain joins TRBV4-2 to TRBJ2-3; 8 nucleotides match TRBD2. Germline lookup yields CDR1 LGHNA and CDR2 YNFKEQ. The CDR3 runs to 17 residues. The trim removed 0 bases at V and 4 bases at J, leaving 9 bases unmatched. This CDR3 reads CASSQDPTSGASDTQYF. In nucleotides, the CDR3 is TGTGCCAGCAGCCAAGATCCTACTAGCGGAGCCTCAGATACGCAGTATTTT.

The genes are TRBV15 and TRBJ2-1, with 10 bases fitting TRBD2. The ends lost 6 bases at V and 5 bases at J; junction bases unmatched: 4. Germline CDR1 and CDR2: LNHNV and YYDKDF (reference sequence). The CDR3 length is 14 residues. The CDR3 spells CATSTSGNNNEQFF. CDR3 sequence (DNA): TGTGCCACCAGTACTAGCGGGAATAACAATGAGCAGTTCTTC.

V is TRBV19 and J is TRBJ1-5; D is ambiguous. CDR1 is LNHDA, CDR2 SQIVND, per germline (reference sequence). V was pared by 3 bases and J by 0 bases, with 9 bases between. The CDR3 extends over 15 amino acids. The CDR3 loop reads CASSITAYSNQPQHF. In DNA, the CDR3 is TGTGCCAGTAGTATCACTGCCTATAGCAATCAGCCCCAGCATTTT.

The genes are TRBV11-2 and TRBJ1-3, with 9 bases fitting TRBD1. V was pared by 5 bases and J by 3 bases, with 2 bases of the junction left unmatched. The CDR3 consists of 14 residues. CDR1 and CDR2 (germline): SGHAT, FQNNGV. The CDR3 loop is CASSRTGVGNTIYF. The CDR3 bases are TGTGCCAGCAGCCGGACAGGGGTTGGAAACACCATATATTTT.

V is TRBV4-2 and J is TRBJ1-4, with TRBD1 matching 7 bases. Germline CDR1 is LGHNA and CDR2 is YNFKEQ. The ends lost 4 bases at V and 7 bases at J; junction bases unmatched: 12. The CDR3 extends over 16 amino acids. The CDR3 loop is CASSPHPGQLLEKLFF. The CDR3 region has the DNA TGTGCCAGCAGCCCCCATCCGGGACAGCTCCTTGAAAAACTGTTTTTT.

The V gene is TRBV2, the J gene TRBJ1-1; a weak D match, TRBD1 (6 bases). Per germline, CDR1 SNHLY and CDR2 FYNNEI. Trimming shortened V by 0 bases and J by 1 base, and 6 bases separated the two germline ends. The CDR3 consists of 14 residues. The CDR3: CASSEAGQNTEAFF. The CDR3 nucleotides are TGTGCCAGCAGTGAAGCGGGACAGAACACTGAAGCTTTCTTT.

This rearrangement joins TRBV6-1 to TRBJ1-2, with unresolved D. V dropped 7 bases and J dropped 7 bases, with 7 bases sitting between them. The CDR3 runs 10 residues. The germline CDR1 and CDR2 sequences are MNHNS and SASEGT. Here the CDR3 reads CASKRAGYTF. The CDR3 DNA reads as TGTGCCAGCAAGCGGGCTGGCTACACCTTC.